A selection of T cell receptor beta chains follows, all from one sample in a study of cytomegalovirus exposure and HLA in healthy donors. Profiling relied on immunoSEQ multiplex PCR, and the TCRdb table lists in-frame clones only, not all of them. The data contain about 160,000 clones, 75% to 90% of them seen just once; the ten biggest clones take up 1.2%. Material for sequencing was PBMCs. The receptor set was obtained from a boy aged 2 to 10 in good health and CMV-seronegative. Each CDR3 is given with its conserved first and last residue. Fields, in order: CDR3 length, J gene, V gene, CDR3 protein.

>12|TRBJ2-1|TRBV27
CASSFYGAEQFF
>17|TRBJ2-1|TRBV4-2
CASSQEEASGGPNEQFF
>16|TRBJ2-1|TRBV5-6
CASSSGTSGGYNEQFF
>19|TRBJ2-1|TRBV7-3
CASSLKGSSGSPSYNEQFF
>13|TRBJ1-5|TRBV14
CASSQDWAGPQHF
>16|TRBJ2-3|TRBV6-1
CASSDPGTSGDHTQYF
>16|TRBJ2-4|TRBV4-3
CASSQDVRLSGDIQYF
>16|TRBJ1-6|TRBV5-8
CASSAGQYSYNSPLHF
>18|TRBJ2-2|TRBV21-1
CASREARQQDRNTGELFF
>15|TRBJ1-2|TRBV30
CAWRPPGQGRYGYTF
>16|TRBJ1-5|TRBV4-1
CASSQEGLEGDQPQHF
>14|TRBJ2-5|TRBV5-1
CASSLAGVQETQYF
>17|TRBJ2-3|TRBV4-3
CASSQWRGEKMEDTQYF
>15|TRBJ1-2|TRBV27
CASSETGPANYGYTF
>14|TRBJ1-1|TRBV30
CAWSPGDSHTEAFF
>14|TRBJ1-2|TRBV13
CASSEGQGSGGYTF
>13|TRBJ1-5|TRBV2
CASSVEGDQPQHF
>15|TRBJ2-3|TRBV4-1
CASSQGSRGTDTQYF
>15|TRBJ2-1|TRBV5-4
CASSLIAGVYNEQFF
>15|TRBJ2-3|TRBV5-1
CASSSLGQGKDTQYF
>15|TRBJ2-3|TRBV5-1
CASCRWTASTDTQYF
>14|TRBJ1-4|TRBV30
CAWAYVATGEKLFF
>17|TRBJ2-6|TRBV11-2
CASSSGTYESGANVLTF
>15|TRBJ1-5|TRBV5-6
CASSFGTKSNQPQHF
>15|TRBJ2-5|TRBV6-5
CASSYQTDRGETQYF
>14|TRBJ1-2|TRBV19
CASSLTGGAYGYTF
>16|TRBJ2-5|TRBV4-1
CASSQAVAGGHETQYF
>15|TRBJ2-5|TRBV6-5
CASSYSPGGVETQYF
>13|TRBJ2-3|TRBV2
CASGPQGTDTQYF
>15|TRBJ2-1|TRBV14
CASSRGGRSYNEQFF
>12|TRBJ2-2|TRBV7-9
CASSPDTGELFF
>19|TRBJ2-3|TRBV7-2
CASSLGGLAEGFATDTQYF
>17|TRBJ2-2|TRBV7-2
CASSPYSGGTNTGELFF
>17|TRBJ1-1|TRBV11-2
CASSLEWDRVGYTEAFF
>14|TRBJ1-4|TRBV4-3
CASSHWGANEKLFF
>15|TRBJ1-5|TRBV30
CAWSDRQGANQPQHF
>17|TRBJ2-1|TRBV9
CASSVALAGGAYNEQFF
>15|TRBJ1-2|TRBV6-1
CASSGGLLGDYGYTF
>17|TRBJ1-1|TRBV15
CATSRAGSVGWMTEAFF
>15|TRBJ1-1|TRBV5-1
CASSWDSYSNTEAFF
>16|TRBJ2-3|TRBV4-3
CASSQEVPGKGGTQYF
>13|TRBJ2-5|TRBV19
CASSGQGGETQYF
>15|TRBJ2-2|TRBV2
CASSEMGQSTGELFF
>14|TRBJ2-7|TRBV6-5
CASSSYRGKYEQYF
>12|TRBJ2-5|TRBV11-2
CASSLAWETQYF